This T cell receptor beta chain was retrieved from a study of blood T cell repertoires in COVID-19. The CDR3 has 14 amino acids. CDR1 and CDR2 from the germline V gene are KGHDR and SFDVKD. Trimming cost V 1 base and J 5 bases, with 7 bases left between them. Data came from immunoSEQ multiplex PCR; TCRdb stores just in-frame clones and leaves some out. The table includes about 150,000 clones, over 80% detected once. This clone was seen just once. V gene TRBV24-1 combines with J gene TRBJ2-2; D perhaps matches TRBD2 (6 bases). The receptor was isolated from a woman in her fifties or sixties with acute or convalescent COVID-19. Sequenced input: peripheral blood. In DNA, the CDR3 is TGTGCCACCAGTGATTTTGGGGGGACCGGGGAGCTGTTTTTT. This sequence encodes CATSDFGGTGELFF.